The 20 T cell receptor beta chains in this list originate from one sample, sequenced in a study. TCRdb re-called the 5' RACE reads through MiXCR, storing one row per CDR3 protein. The sample lists tens of thousands of distinct CDR3 sequences, approximately 23% seen once, with 3% to 4% in the top ten. The sequenced sample consisted of tumor-infiltrating naive CD4+ T cells sorted from the breast tumor. Sample subset: naive CD4+ T cells, CD4+CD45RA+CD25-. Receptors were obtained from a female donor with breast cancer.

This clonotype was picked up a small number of times. The V gene is TRBV6-6, the J gene TRBJ1-2, with a possible D match to TRBD1 (5 bases). Trimming took 8 bases from V and 2 from J, leaving 15 bases between them. This CDR3 has 14 amino acids. Germline values: CDR1 MNHNY, CDR2 SVGAGI (reference sequence). CDR3 sequence (DNA): TGTGCCAGCCGTCATGACGGGGGAAACTATGGCTACACCTTC. It specifies CASRHDGGNYGYTF.

The chain carries TRBV5-5 and TRBJ1-2; no clear D. In germline, CDR1 is SGHKS, CDR2 YYEKEE (reference sequence). V was shortened by 1 base and J by 0 bases, with 10 bases between the two germline ends. The CDR3 loop spans 15 amino acids. This CDR3 reads CASSLYRVANYGYTF. The CDR3 bases are TGTGCCAGCAGCTTGTATCGGGTAGCTAACTATGGCTACACCTTC.

This clonotype appeared many times. The chain couples TRBV12-3 or TRBV12-4 to TRBJ1-1; no clear D gene. The CDR3 length is 13 residues. Trimming pared 2 bases from V and 3 bases from J, leaving 7 bases between. The CDR3 bases are TGTGCCAGCAGTTTATCGGAGTACACTGAAGCTTTCTTT. Amino acids: CASSLSEYTEAFF.

This clonotype was observed at least ten times. The V gene is TRBV7-2, the J gene TRBJ1-5; possibly TRBD1 for D (6 bases). The CDR3 is 13 amino acids. V was cut by 1 base and J by 7 bases, with 8 bases left in between. Germline V gives CDR1 SGHTA, CDR2 FQGNSA. CDR3 protein: CASSLDQGQPQHF. CDR3 DNA sequence: TGTGCCAGCAGCTTAGATCAGGGGCAGCCCCAGCATTTT.

This clonotype was seen a handful of times. This rearrangement joins TRBV28 to TRBJ2-7; 9 bases agree with TRBD2. This CDR3 spans 14 amino acids. With V trimmed by 6 bases and J by 1 base, 4 bases remained unmatched. CDR1 is MDHEN, CDR2 SYDVKM, per germline. DNA for the CDR3: TGTGCCAGCAGAAGTAGCGGGAGTTCCTACGAGCAGTACTTC. Residues: CASRSSGSSYEQYF.

This clonotype has ten or more counts. The chain combines TRBV9 with TRBJ1-3; D not certain. Germline loops: CDR1 SGDLS, CDR2 YYNGEE. The V end was cut by 3 bases, the J end by 0 bases, with 7 bases between. There are 14 residues in the CDR3. CDR3 residues: CASSERISGNTIYF. The CDR3 DNA is TGTGCCAGCAGCGAGAGGATCTCTGGAAACACCATATATTTT.

J is TRBJ1-4 and V is TRBV2; 10 bases fit TRBD1. Germline V gives CDR1 SNHLY, CDR2 FYNNEI. The CDR3 length is 15 residues. V dropped 7 bases and J dropped 5; count of bases not matched to a gene: 7. The CDR3 loop reads CASNRDRGPNEKLFF. In DNA, the CDR3 is TGTGCCAGCAACCGGGACAGGGGCCCCAATGAAAAACTGTTTTTT.

The V gene is TRBV6-1, the J gene TRBJ2-4; a possible D gene is TRBD1 (5 bases). CDR3 length: 15 amino acids. The germline CDR1 and CDR2 sequences are MNHNS and SASEGT. The V end lost 7 bases, the J end lost 0 bases, and 13 bases lay between the germline ends. The CDR3 loop reads CASTRAHLAKNIQYF. The CDR3 region has the DNA TGTGCCAGCACCAGGGCCCACCTAGCCAAAAACATTCAGTACTTC.

This clonotype has only a few counts. This sequence joins TRBV5-5 and TRBJ2-2; D remains ambiguous. CDR1 SGHKS and CDR2 YYEKEE come from the germline V gene (reference sequence). The CDR3 contains 15 residues. Trimming took off 6 bases at V and 0 bases at J, with 12 bases between the two ends. CDR3 in amino acids: CASTLGWANTGELFF. The CDR3, as DNA: TGTGCCAGCACCCTGGGCTGGGCGAACACCGGGGAGCTGTTTTTT.

This clonotype was seen more than once but under ten times. This chain links TRBV20-1 with TRBJ1-4; 7 positions match TRBD1. After removal of 6 bases from V and 7 bases from J, the junction contained 14 bases not matched to a gene. CDR1 and CDR2 from the germline V gene are DFQATT and SNEGSKA (reference sequence). The CDR3 loop spans 15 amino acids. The CDR3, as DNA: TGCAGTGCCACGGCCGGAGGCAGGGGGGTTGAAAAACTGTTTTTT. This translates into CSATAGGRGVEKLFF.

Many counts were recorded for this clonotype. CDR3 loop: CASRSITNTGELFF. The CDR3 nucleotides are TGTGCCAGCAGGTCCATTACGAACACCGGGGAGCTGTTTTTT. The genes are TRBV12-3 or TRBV12-4 and TRBJ2-2; no clear D gene. Trimming pared 6 bases from V and 0 bases from J, leaving 8 bases between. This CDR3 spans 14 amino acids.

The chain carries TRBV5-1 and TRBJ1-1; 11 positions match TRBD1. Trimming at V came to 7 bases and at J to 1 base, leaving 6 bases not matched to a gene. Germline V lookup: CDR1 SGHRS, CDR2 YFSETQ. The CDR3 is 15 residues long. CDR3 region: CASGQDRGPNTEAFF. The CDR3 DNA follows: TGCGCCAGCGGCCAGGACAGGGGGCCGAACACTGAAGCTTTCTTT. The full variable domain, completed using reference TRBV5-1 and TRBJ1-1, is KAGVTQTPRYLIKTRGQQVTLSCSPISGHRSVSWYQQTPGQGLQFLFEYFSETQRNKGNFPGRFSGRQFSNSRSEMNVSTLELGDSALYLCASGQDRGPNTEAFFGQGTRLTVV.

This clonotype has at least ten counts. J is TRBJ1-1 and V is TRBV29-1, with a tentative D call TRBD1 (6 bases). Germline V gene sequence: CDR1 SQVTM, CDR2 ANQGSEA. Trimming took 4 bases from V and 1 from J, leaving 7 bases between them. The CDR3 loop spans 12 amino acids. The CDR3 spells CSVGRGNTEAFF. In DNA form, the CDR3 reads TGCAGCGTTGGCAGGGGGAACACTGAAGCTTTCTTT.

The chain carries TRBV3-1 and TRBJ2-1, with 7 positions matching TRBD1. This CDR3 has 14 residues. Germline trimming cut 6 bases from V and 5 bases from J; bases unmatched to any gene: 7. The germline CDR1 and CDR2 sequences are LGHDT and YNNKEL (reference sequence). CDR3 amino acids: CASSRTGKHNEQFF. The CDR3 DNA sequence: TGTGCCAGCAGTCGGACAGGCAAACACAATGAGCAGTTCTTC.

CDR3 bases: TGCAGTGCTAGCGGGGTTGGGACTAGCGTCACAGATACGCAGTATTTT. Translated: CSASGVGTSVTDTQYF. The chain combines TRBV20-1 with TRBJ2-3; 10 bases line up with TRBD2. The V gene's germline CDR1 is DFQATT and CDR2 SNEGSKA (reference sequence). Unmatched junction bases numbered 8, after V lost 3 bases and J lost 2 bases. The CDR3 sequence is 16 residues long.

This chain uses TRBV12-3 or TRBV12-4 with TRBJ1-1; D remains unclear. The length of the CDR3 is 12 residues. Trimming pared 8 bases from V and 0 bases from J, leaving 7 bases between. In nucleotides, the CDR3 is TGTGCCAGCCAGTATATGAACACTGAAGCTTTCTTT. Its protein product is CASQYMNTEAFF.

The chain has TRBV5-1 and TRBJ1-3; D may be TRBD1 (6 bases). The CDR3 is 17 amino acids. V was trimmed by 0 bases and J by 2 bases, leaving 15 bases between them. Germline CDR1 reads SGHRS; CDR2 reads YFSETQ. The DNA for the CDR3 is TGCGCCAGCAGCTTGGCCGGGGGGCGCAACCCTGGAAACACCATATATTTT. It codes for CASSLAGGRNPGNTIYF.

This clonotype was counted a few times. The CDR3 here is CASSPGQINQPQHF. DNA of the CDR3: TGTGCCAGCAGTCCCGGACAGATCAATCAGCCCCAGCATTTT. The J gene is TRBJ1-5, the V gene TRBV12-3 or TRBV12-4, with D possibly matching TRBD1 (6 bases). V lost 5 bases to trimming and J lost 3 bases, with 11 bases between them. CDR3 length equals 14 residues.

In its sample, this clonotype was seen once. The V gene is TRBV29-1, the J gene TRBJ1-1; TRBD1 is a possible D gene (6 bases). Trimming removed 6 bases from V and 3 bases from J, with 17 bases in between. Germline CDR1 and CDR2: SQVTM and ANQGSEA. The CDR3 runs to 14 residues. The CDR3 loop reads CSVKVGAPDTEAFF. The DNA for the CDR3 is TGCAGCGTGAAGGTGGGGGCGCCGGACACTGAAGCTTTCTTT.

This clonotype was observed a handful of times. As DNA, the CDR3 is TGTGCCAGCAGCCTCATGCCCTCCTACGAGCAGTACTTC. It translates to CASSLMPSYEQYF. J is TRBJ2-7 and V is TRBV9; no firm D call. Germline V gene sequence: CDR1 SGDLS, CDR2 YYNGEE. V lost 4 bases to trimming and J lost 0 bases, with 8 bases between them. This CDR3 is built from 13 residues.